The entry below gives a single T cell receptor beta chain sequence along with its context. Its antigen is undetermined. Generated by immunoSEQ multiplex PCR, the TCRdb table keeps only in-frame clones and is missing some. The table lists about 760 clones, around 25% of them singletons. This record comes from a study of T cells in localized non-small cell lung cancer. Regarding the study as a whole: Among the tissues sampled, uninvolved adjacent lung had the highest T cell clonality, above tumor. The appearance of a median about 60 of the top 100 tumor clones was seen in adjacent lung.

This receptor was taken from a male donor at least 60 years old with stage III squamous cell lung carcinoma. The specimen comprised lung tumor tissue, sampled before any cancer treatment.

The CDR3 loop is CASSLVGTGDYEQYF. The CDR3 DNA reads TGTGCCAGCAGCTTAGTTGGGACAGGGGACTACGAGCAGTACTTC. V gene TRBV11-3 combines with J gene TRBJ2-7; 10 bases are a match to TRBD1. The CDR3 totals 15 residues. Germline CDR1 SGHNT, CDR2 YENEEA. V lost 1 base, J lost 3 bases, and 3 bases stayed unmatched.